This T cell receptor (beta chain) was captured by sequencing in a study of T cell repertoires in cytomegalovirus infection. Study context: Public TCR beta signatures were indicative of both CMV infection and a matching HLA type.

The table lists this clonotype with many counts. Antigen specificity is unknown. Trimming took off 6 bases at V and 5 bases at J, with 19 bases between the two ends. The CDR3 totals 15 residues. General observations from the study: In two of eight donors, the top clonotype was HLA-C-restricted CMV-specific. Carriers of CMV plus the relevant HLA were identified by cumulative public TCR beta family frequency.

TCRdb analysed the reads with MiXCR anew, one entry per CDR3 protein. The data show fewer than 550,000 distinct CDR3 sequences, 16% seen once. This clonotype was obtained from a human donor in good health (CMV status not recorded). Some clones in this sample may be carry-over from other donors' samples. Sequenced input: CD8+ T cells from PBMCs. The V call is TRBV12-3 or TRBV12-4, the J call TRBJ2-5; D not certain. The CDR3 loop is CASSPIGGVGETQYF. CDR3 nucleotides: TGTGCCAGCAGCCCCATAGGCGGCGTAGGGGAGACCCAGTACTTC.